These T cell receptor beta chains were read from a single sample in a study of T cell repertoires in cytomegalovirus infection. Their target antigens are unknown. TCRdb redid the calling of the reads with MiXCR, one entry per CDR3 protein. In the table there are roughly 120,000 distinct CDR3 sequences, about 30% of which are singletons. The sequences come from CD8+ T cells from cultured PBMCs, collected from culture after CMV antigen stimulation. The receptors originated from a human donor in good health (CMV status not recorded). Some clones in this sample may be carry-over from other donors' samples. Each CDR3 is given with its conserved first and last residue. A D gene is named only where the DNA matches it firmly. Not every row has a clone size; where given, it reads once, few, many or a size class.

TRBJ2-7 | TRBV28 | few | . | CASSLGGINEQYF | TGTGCCAGCAGTTTGGGTGGGATCAACGAGCAGTACTTC
TRBJ2-3 | TRBV6-1 | few | TRBD2 | CASSNSGGAADTQYF | TGTGCCAGCAGTAATAGCGGGGGGGCCGCAGATACGCAGTATTTT
TRBJ1-5 | TRBV27 | medium-sized | . | CASSPGVGNQPQHF | TGTGCCAGCAGTCCAGGGGTTGGCAATCAGCCCCAGCATTTT
TRBJ1-2 | TRBV27 | . | . | CASSLQGLANYGYTF | TGTGCCAGCAGTTTACAGGGCCTAGCTAACTATGGCTACACCTTC
TRBJ2-7 | TRBV7-8 | few | . | CASSSFGVVNYEQYF | TGTGCCAGCAGCTCATTTGGGGTGGTTAATTACGAGCAGTACTTC
TRBJ2-5 | TRBV7-3 | . | . | CASSTAAGGETQYF | TGTGCCAGCAGCACGGCGGCTGGCGGAGAGACCCAGTACTTC
TRBJ2-2 | TRBV10-3 | many | . | CAISEWNRPNTGELFF | TGTGCCATCAGTGAGTGGAACAGACCGAACACCGGGGAGCTGTTTTTT
TRBJ2-7 | TRBV28 | . | . | CASSMGSSYEQYF | TGTGCCAGCAGTATGGGCAGCTCCTACGAGCAGTACTTC
TRBJ2-7 | TRBV25-1 | many | TRBD1 | CASSVSGTGSYEQYF | TGTGCCAGCAGTGTTTCCGGGACAGGGTCCTACGAGCAGTACTTC
TRBJ1-2 | TRBV12-3/TRBV12-4 | . | . | CASSVSPSGGYTF | TGTGCCAGCAGTGTCTCACCAAGTGGAGGCTACACCTTC
TRBJ1-1 | TRBV7-9 | . | TRBD1 | CASSSGQDPYEAFF | TGTGCCAGCAGCTCGGGACAGGACCCCTATGAAGCTTTCTTT
TRBJ1-1 | TRBV27 | . | . | CASSLSPRAPAFF | TGTGCCAGCAGTTTATCCCCGCGGGCCCCAGCTTTCTTT
TRBJ1-4 | TRBV12-3/TRBV12-4 | few | TRBD1 | CASSWTGEDNEKLFF | TGTGCCAGCAGTTGGACAGGGGAAGATAATGAAAAACTGTTTTTT
TRBJ2-1 | TRBV20-1 | . | . | CSARDKANYNEQFF | TGCAGTGCTAGAGATAAGGCTAATTACAATGAGCAGTTCTTC
TRBJ1-2 | TRBV7-8 | many | . | CASSLEAWAANYGYTF | TGTGCCAGCAGCTTAGAAGCGTGGGCTGCTAACTATGGCTACACCTTC
TRBJ2-4 | TRBV12-3/TRBV12-4 | few | TRBD2 | CASSLFGLAGGWENIQYF | TGTGCCAGCAGTTTATTTGGACTAGCGGGGGGATGGGAAAACATTCAGTACTTC
TRBJ1-6 | TRBV3-1 | few | . | CASSSPQRGMDSPLHF | TGTGCCAGCAGCTCCCCCCAGAGAGGGATGGATTCACCCCTCCACTTT
TRBJ1-5 | TRBV12-3/TRBV12-4 | few | . | CASSLEGFFGQPQHF | TGTGCCAGCAGTTTGGAGGGGTTTTTCGGTCAGCCCCAGCATTTT
TRBJ1-1 | TRBV7-9 | many | TRBD1 | CASSLAEGASEAFF | TGTGCCAGCAGCTTAGCCGAGGGGGCGTCTGAAGCTTTCTTT
TRBJ1-4 | TRBV28 | . | . | CASSLYPGATNEKLFF | TGTGCCAGCAGTTTATACCCGGGGGCAACTAATGAAAAACTGTTTTTT
TRBJ2-7 | TRBV5-6 | . | . | CASSLVRGSSYEQYF | TGTGCCAGCAGCTTGGTCCGGGGAAGTTCCTACGAGCAGTACTTC
TRBJ2-2 | TRBV27 | few | . | CASTYLRTLAVTGELFF | TGTGCCAGCACGTATCTCAGAACCCTTGCGGTCACCGGGGAGCTGTTTTTT
TRBJ2-7 | TRBV6-6 | once | . | CASSPPSFTHEQYF | TGTGCCAGCAGCCCCCCTTCGTTTACGCACGAGCAGTACTTC
TRBJ2-7 | TRBV5-1 | . | TRBD1 | CASSGGTGPYEQYF | TGCGCCAGCAGCGGGGGGACAGGTCCCTACGAGCAGTACTTC
TRBJ1-3 | TRBV20-1 | few | . | CSVSQGPGNTIYF | TGCAGTGTTTCCCAGGGTCCTGGAAACACCATATATTTT
TRBJ2-7 | TRBV15 | few | . | CATSRGAGYEQYF | TGTGCCACCAGCAGGGGGGCAGGCTACGAGCAGTACTTC
TRBJ2-7 | TRBV9 | . | . | CANSFESSSYEQYF | TGTGCCAACAGCTTTGAATCGTCCTCCTACGAGCAGTACTTC
TRBJ2-3 | TRBV27 | . | . | CASSWAGPSTDTQYF | TGTGCCAGCAGTTGGGCGGGGCCTAGCACAGATACGCAGTATTTT
TRBJ1-2 | TRBV12-3/TRBV12-4 | . | . | CASSLDSYYGYTF | TGTGCCAGCAGTTTAGACAGCTACTATGGCTACACCTTC
TRBJ2-7 | TRBV20-1 | once | TRBD1 | CSAVGQGEPYEQYF | TGCAGTGCTGTGGGACAGGGGGAACCCTACGAGCAGTACTTC
TRBJ2-7 | TRBV4-2 | . | . | CASIQETPGADEQYF | TGTGCCAGCATCCAAGAGACTCCAGGGGCTGATGAGCAGTACTTC
TRBJ1-4 | TRBV10-2 | few | TRBD1 | CATKEETGGGVDEKLFF | TGCGCCACAAAAGAGGAGACAGGGGGCGGAGTGGATGAAAAACTGTTTTTT
TRBJ2-2 | TRBV15 | . | TRBD2 | CATSGVSGGGAGELFF | TGTGCCACCAGCGGAGTTAGCGGGGGGGGCGCCGGGGAGCTGTTTTTT
TRBJ2-7 | TRBV5-4 | once | TRBD1 | CASSLPTGIEQYF | TGTGCCAGCAGCCTACCGACAGGGATCGAGCAGTACTTC
TRBJ2-3 | TRBV25-1 | . | TRBD1 | CASSGKTGLYGDTQYF | TGTGCCAGCAGTGGAAAGACAGGGCTGTATGGTGATACGCAGTATTTT
TRBJ2-6 | TRBV7-8 | few | . | CASSLTGRGGSGANVLTF | TGTGCCAGCAGCTTGACAGGGAGGGGAGGATCTGGGGCCAACGTCCTGACTTTC
TRBJ1-1 | TRBV4-1 | few | . | CASSQERSGATEAFF | TGCGCCAGCAGCCAAGAAAGATCAGGGGCGACTGAAGCTTTCTTT
TRBJ2-2 | TRBV5-8 | . | . | CASSLRGPAGVRDTGELFF | TGTGCCAGCAGCTTGAGAGGGCCAGCAGGGGTACGTGACACCGGGGAGCTGTTTTTT
TRBJ2-5 | TRBV19 | . | TRBD1 | CASSIIPRDRGRETQETQYF | TGTGCCAGTAGTATCATTCCAAGGGACAGGGGGCGAGAGACTCAAGAGACCCAGTACTTC
TRBJ1-2 | TRBV11-2 | few | . | CASSLDSYGYTF | TGTGCCAGCAGCTTAGATAGTTATGGCTACACCTTC
TRBJ1-2 | TRBV19 | . | TRBD1 | CASSAGQVGYGYTF | TGTGCCAGTAGTGCGGGACAGGTCGGATATGGCTACACCTTC
TRBJ1-4 | TRBV25-1 | . | . | CASGGVSTNEKLFF | TGTGCCAGCGGGGGAGTTTCGACTAATGAAAAACTGTTTTTT
TRBJ2-3 | TRBV3-1 | few | . | CASSQWKDGGLLGTDTQYF | TGTGCCAGCAGCCAGTGGAAGGACGGGGGCCTGCTGGGCACAGATACGCAGTATTTT
TRBJ2-1 | TRBV11-2 | once | TRBD2 | CASSPRTSGEVDNEQFF | TGTGCCAGCAGCCCAAGGACTAGCGGGGAGGTAGACAATGAGCAGTTCTTC
TRBJ2-7 | TRBV7-8 | many | . | CAIEGQGPMDEQYF | TGTGCCATCGAGGGGCAGGGGCCGATGGACGAGCAGTACTTC
TRBJ2-1 | TRBV7-6 | . | . | CASSLQGGWVEFF | TGTGCCAGCAGTCTCCAGGGGGGTTGGGTTGAGTTCTTC
TRBJ2-1 | TRBV3-1 | many | TRBD2 | CASSPLMAGGENEQFF | TGTGCCAGCAGCCCCCTAATGGCGGGGGGGGAGAATGAGCAGTTCTTC
TRBJ2-5 | TRBV2 | many | . | CASRALVVGQQETQYF | TGTGCCAGCAGGGCGCTTGTTGTGGGGCAGCAAGAGACCCAGTACTTC
TRBJ2-7 | TRBV2 | . | . | CASSDLATYEQYF | TGTGCCAGCAGTGACCTGGCTACCTACGAGCAGTACTTC
TRBJ2-2 | TRBV19 | . | . | CASTATSVGSGELFF | TGTGCCAGTACGGCGACGTCAGTGGGTTCCGGGGAGCTGTTTTTT
TRBJ2-1 | TRBV4-1 | . | TRBD2 | CASSRPSGGENNEQFF | TGCGCCAGCAGCCGACCGAGCGGGGGGGAAAACAATGAGCAGTTCTTC
TRBJ2-4 | TRBV12-3/TRBV12-4 | . | . | CASSLATGAGNIQYF | TGTGCCAGCAGTTTAGCAACGGGGGCAGGAAACATTCAGTACTTC
TRBJ1-6 | TRBV9 | few | . | CASSVGARSYNSPLHF | TGTGCCAGCAGCGTTGGGGCCCGCTCCTATAATTCACCCCTCCACTTT